Below are 18 T cell receptor beta chains sequenced from a single sample in a study of OX40 agonist ivuxolimab in advanced cancers. Assay used: immunoSEQ multiplex PCR; TCRdb lists only in-frame clones, some missing. The sample holds 75,000 to 95,000 clones; about 92% are singletons and the top ten take approximately 0.5%. The specimen comprised CD4+ or CD8+ T cells sorted from blood, sampled in a trial of the OX40 agonist ivuxolimab. The receptors originated from an adult with an advanced solid tumor such as melanoma, head and neck, liver or kidney cancer.

The rearrangement joins TRBV7-2 to TRBJ2-4; D is ambiguous. CDR1 and CDR2 from the germline V gene are SGHTA and FQGNSA. The CDR3 contains 12 residues. The ends were cut back, 1 base at V and 6 bases at J, with 4 bases in the middle. The CDR3 bases are TGTGCCAGCAGCTTAGACTTAAACATTCAGTACTTC. It encodes CASSLDLNIQYF.

The rearrangement uses TRBV4-2 and TRBJ2-2, with D possibly matching TRBD1 (5 bases). Germline loops: CDR1 LGHNA, CDR2 YNFKEQ. V dropped 2 bases and J dropped 5 bases, with 9 bases sitting between them. This CDR3 region has 14 residues. The CDR3 loop is CASSQQGRTGELFF. The CDR3 region has the DNA TGTGCCAGCAGCCAACAGGGTAGGACCGGGGAGCTGTTTTTT.

This chain uses TRBV6-5 with TRBJ2-7; TRBD1 matches 8 bases. There are 13 residues in the CDR3. V lost 6 bases and J lost 7; bases outside the gene matches: 8. The germline V gene has CDR1 MNHEY and CDR2 SVGAGI. CDR3 nucleotides: TGTGCCAGCAGCCAGGACAGGGTGGGGGAGCAGTACTTC. Its protein product is CASSQDRVGEQYF.

The rearrangement uses TRBV5-1 and TRBJ2-3; 12 bases match TRBD2. V was pared by 4 bases and J by 2 bases, with 5 bases of the junction left unmatched. The CDR3 totals 16 residues. CDR1 is SGHRS, CDR2 YFSETQ, per germline. This chain's CDR3 is CASSPRTSGITDTQYF. CDR3 in DNA: TGCGCCAGCAGCCCACGGACTAGCGGGATCACAGATACGCAGTATTTT. The full variable domain, its missing parts supplied by reference TRBV5-1 and TRBJ2-3, is KAGVTQTPRYLIKTRGQQVTLSCSPISGHRSVSWYQQTPGQGLQFLFEYFSETQRNKGNFPGRFSGRQFSNSRSEMNVSTLELGDSALYLCASSPRTSGITDTQYFGPGTRLTVL.

V and J are TRBV20-1 and TRBJ2-7, with D unclear. In germline, CDR1 is DFQATT, CDR2 SNEGSKA (reference sequence). Deletions cut 3 bases from V and 5 bases from J, with 8 bases between. The CDR3 consists of 11 residues. CDR3 amino acids: CSASVWNEQYF. The CDR3, as DNA: TGCAGTGCTAGCGTCTGGAACGAGCAGTACTTC.

The chain employs TRBV6-6 and TRBJ2-3; possibly TRBD1 for D (6 bases). V gave up 8 bases and J gave up 3 bases, with 15 bases separating them. The CDR3 is made up of 14 amino acids. CDR1 is MNHNY, CDR2 SVGAGI, per germline (reference sequence). CDR3 region: CASRSLTGTDTQYF. The DNA for the CDR3 is TGTGCCAGCCGAAGCCTTACAGGGACAGATACGCAGTATTTT.

CDR3 bases: TGTGCCACAAGGCACAGGGTTCAGGGTGGCTACACCTTC. Encoded protein: CATRHRVQGGYTF. The V gene is TRBV6-5, the J gene TRBJ1-2, with TRBD1 as a possible D gene (6 bases). The CDR3 sequence is 13 residues long. Germline CDR1 reads MNHEY; CDR2 reads SVGAGI. Trimming took 10 bases from V and 7 from J, leaving 19 bases between them.

CDR3 sequence: CASSLSPGRDGYTF. CDR3 bases: TGTGCCAGCAGCTTATCCCCAGGGAGGGATGGCTACACCTTC. The chain combines TRBV7-2 with TRBJ1-2; D possibly corresponds to TRBD1 (5 bases). The CDR3 is 14 residues long. V was trimmed by 2 bases and J by 6 bases, leaving 13 bases between them. Germline-derived CDR1 and CDR2 are SGHTA and FQGNSA.

V and J are TRBV30 and TRBJ1-1; a weak D match, TRBD1 (5 bases). This CDR3 has 15 residues. The V end was cut by 0 bases, the J end by 4 bases, with 15 bases between. Germline V gives CDR1 GTSNPN, CDR2 SVGIG (reference sequence). DNA of the CDR3: TGTGCCTGGAGTGTACCTCAGGGTTATGGCACTGAAGCTTTCTTT. Encoded protein: CAWSVPQGYGTEAFF.

V usage is TRBV21-1 and J usage is TRBJ1-4. TRBV21-1 is shown as a pseudogene. The CDR3 has 15 residues. The CDR3 reads CASSQTRGRDEKLFF. CDR3 nucleotides: TGTGCCAGCAGCCAAACCCGGGGACGGGATGAAAAACTGTTTTTT.

This sequence joins TRBV5-4 and TRBJ2-7; D might be TRBD2 (6 bases). The CDR3 is 16 residues long. Trimming cost V 1 base and J 3 bases, with 17 bases left between them. Germline-derived CDR1 and CDR2 are SGHNT and YYREEE (reference sequence). CDR3 bases: TGTGCCAGCAGCTTGCCCGGGAGAGGGCGTATCTACGAGCAGTACTTC. Translation: CASSLPGRGRIYEQYF.

The chain employs TRBV5-1 and TRBJ1-1, with D possibly TRBD1 on 5 matching bases. The germline CDR1 and CDR2 sequences are SGHRS and YFSETQ. The CDR3 runs to 13 residues. V shed 0 bases and J shed 11 bases, with 14 bases lying between them. The CDR3 is CASSLEAGLWAFF. Written as DNA, the CDR3 is TGCGCCAGCAGCTTGGAGGCAGGGCTTTGGGCTTTCTTT.

The chain recombines TRBV6-5 with TRBJ1-1; D gene ambiguous. Germline CDR1 reads MNHEY; CDR2 reads SVGAGI. V gave up 5 bases and J gave up 0 bases, with 4 bases separating them. This CDR3 is 12 amino acids long. The CDR3 loop reads CASSRLNTEAFF. CDR3 sequence (DNA): TGTGCCAGCAGTCGACTGAACACTGAAGCTTTCTTT.

This clone showed up just a few times. V usage is TRBV11-1 and J usage is TRBJ2-3, with D perhaps matching TRBD2 (7 bases). The CDR3 is 14 residues long. Trimming removed 4 bases from V and 4 bases from J, with 12 bases in between. The germline CDR1 and CDR2 sequences are SGHAT and FQDESV (reference sequence). Here the CDR3 reads CASSWTRGADTQYF. In DNA form, the CDR3 reads TGTGCCAGCAGCTGGACTAGGGGGGCAGATACGCAGTATTTT.

The chain links TRBV28 to TRBJ2-3; D gene unclear. The CDR3 length is 17 residues. The V end lost 1 base, the J end lost 0 bases, and 14 bases lay between the germline ends. Germline loops: CDR1 MDHEN, CDR2 SYDVKM. CDR3 DNA: TGTGCCAGCAGTTTATTGGCGGCACCAAGAAGCACAGATACGCAGTATTTT. Its translation is CASSLLAAPRSTDTQYF.

J is TRBJ1-4 and V is TRBV7-2, with 7 bases identical to TRBD1. J gave up 4 bases and V 4 bases, and 0 bases lay outside the gene matches. Germline V gives CDR1 SGHTA, CDR2 FQGNSA. This CDR3 is built from 13 residues. The CDR3 here is CASSYRGNEKLFF. The DNA of the CDR3 is TGTGCCAGCAGCTACAGGGGTAATGAAAAACTGTTTTTT.

The chain is built from TRBV7-8 and TRBJ2-7, with D unclear. Per germline, CDR1 SGHVS and CDR2 FQNEAQ. The CDR3 has 14 residues. The germline V and J ends were trimmed by 1 base and 1 base, with 8 bases remaining between them. In DNA form, the CDR3 reads TGTGCCAGCAGCTTAGATGGTGTATCCTACGAGCAGTACTTC. This translates into CASSLDGVSYEQYF.

This rearrangement joins TRBV29-1 to TRBJ2-5; D might be TRBD2 (5 bases). V was pared by 2 bases and J by 3 bases, with 10 bases between. Germline V gives CDR1 SQVTM, CDR2 ANQGSEA. The CDR3 loop spans 13 amino acids. CDR3 bases: TGCAGCGTTGAAAGGAGGTTTGAAGAGACCCAGTACTTC. It yields the protein CSVERRFEETQYF.